This is a list of T cell receptor beta chains from one sample in a study of regulatory T cells in long-lasting Graves disease. TCRdb analysed the multiplex PCR reads with MiXCR anew, one entry per CDR3 protein. The table shows about 460,000 distinct CDR3 sequences, with roughly 22% occurring only once. Material: peripheral blood mononuclear cells (PBMCs), obtained when the disease was refractory, from a patient treated with antithyroid drugs. Every receptor here comes from a female donor with Graves disease. CDR3s leave out the opening cysteine and the closing phenylalanine or tryptophan. The D gene is left open where the match is weak.

V	J	D	CDR3
TRBV7-9	TRBJ2-7	TRBD1	ASSLLTGGEQY
TRBV6-1	TRBJ1-5	NA	ASSESLLDNQPQH
TRBV20-1	TRBJ2-7	TRBD2	STRAGGSYEQY
TRBV7-2	TRBJ2-2	NA	ASSPPGTRAGGELF
TRBV28	TRBJ1-2	NA	ASPLEHRSAYGYT
TRBV29-1	TRBJ2-7	TRBD2	SVEYRLAGTYEQY
TRBV5-4	TRBJ2-7	NA	ASSTRDRPLSEQY
TRBV19	TRBJ1-5	TRBD1	ASSITGQGALQPQH
TRBV27	TRBJ2-1	TRBD2	ASSFRASGGSYNEQF
TRBV10-3	TRBJ2-6	NA	AIGTRSGANVLT
TRBV5-1	TRBJ2-7	TRBD1	ASSLRQGQLSYEQY
TRBV7-3	TRBJ2-5	NA	ASSFGEGETQY